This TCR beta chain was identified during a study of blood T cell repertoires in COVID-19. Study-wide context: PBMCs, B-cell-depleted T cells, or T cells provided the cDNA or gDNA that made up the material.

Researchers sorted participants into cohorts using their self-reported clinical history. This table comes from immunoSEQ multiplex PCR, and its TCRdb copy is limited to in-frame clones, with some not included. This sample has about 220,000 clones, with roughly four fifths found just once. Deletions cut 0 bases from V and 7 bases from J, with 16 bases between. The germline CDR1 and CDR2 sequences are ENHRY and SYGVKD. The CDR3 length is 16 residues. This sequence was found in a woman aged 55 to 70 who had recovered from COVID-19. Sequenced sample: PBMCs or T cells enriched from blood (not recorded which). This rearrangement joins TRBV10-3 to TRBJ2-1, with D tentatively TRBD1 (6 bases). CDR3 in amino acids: CAISESGQGKLNEQFF. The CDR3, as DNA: TGTGCCATCAGTGAGTCAGGCCAGGGGAAGCTGAATGAGCAGTTCTTC.